The entry below gives a single T cell receptor beta chain sequence along with its context. As handled by the study authors: Amplifying reference gene primers gave estimates of nucleated cell counts. TCRdb keeps only in-frame clones here, not all; method: immunoSEQ multiplex PCR. V, J and clone size are those of that table, while D and trimming were read from the DNA. The data contain some 140,000 clones, about 85% of them singletons. Enrolled during active infection, Seattle patients were then followed longitudinally. This sample stems from a study of blood T cell repertoires in COVID-19. In the study overall: The United States, Italy and Spain were the sources of the acute and convalescent COVID-19 samples. PBMCs, B-cell-depleted T cells, or T cells were the source of the cDNA or gDNA that made up the material.

The sequencing input was peripheral blood. The sequence was obtained from an older woman with COVID-19, enrolled during active disease.

The chain's CDR3 is CASSTRDSRSGNTIYF. For the CDR3, the DNA is TGTGCCAGCAGCACCCGGGACAGTAGATCTGGAAACACCATATATTTT. V is TRBV7-9 and J is TRBJ1-3; TRBD1 agrees at 7 bases. The CDR3 has 16 residues. Germline CDR1 is SEHNR and CDR2 is FQNEAQ (reference sequence). Trimming at V came to 5 bases and at J to 1 base, leaving 8 bases not matched to a gene.